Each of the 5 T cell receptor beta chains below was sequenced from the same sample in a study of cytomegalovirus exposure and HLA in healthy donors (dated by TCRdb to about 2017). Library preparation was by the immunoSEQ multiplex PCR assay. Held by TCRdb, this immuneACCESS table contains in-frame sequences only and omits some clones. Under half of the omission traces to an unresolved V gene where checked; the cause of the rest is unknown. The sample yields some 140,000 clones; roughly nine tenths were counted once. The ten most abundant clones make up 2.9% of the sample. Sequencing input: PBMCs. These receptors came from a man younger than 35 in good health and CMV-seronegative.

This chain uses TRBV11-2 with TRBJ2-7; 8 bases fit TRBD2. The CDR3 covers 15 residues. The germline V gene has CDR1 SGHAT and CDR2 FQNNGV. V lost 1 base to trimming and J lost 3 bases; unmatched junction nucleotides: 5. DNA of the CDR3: TGTGCCAGCAGCTTAGGGCGGGGGGCCAACTACGAGCAGTACTTC. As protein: CASSLGRGANYEQYF.

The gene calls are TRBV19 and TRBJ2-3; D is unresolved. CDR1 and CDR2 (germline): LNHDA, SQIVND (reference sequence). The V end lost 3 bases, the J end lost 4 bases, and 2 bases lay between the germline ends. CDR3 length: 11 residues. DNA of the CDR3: TGTGCCAGTAGTATCGCAGATACGCAGTATTTT. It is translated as CASSIADTQYF.

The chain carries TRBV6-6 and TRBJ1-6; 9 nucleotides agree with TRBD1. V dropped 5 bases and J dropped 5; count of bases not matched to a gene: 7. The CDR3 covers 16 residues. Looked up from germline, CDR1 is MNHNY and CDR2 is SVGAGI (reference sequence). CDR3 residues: CASSPHRDRDNSPLHF. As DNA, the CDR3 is TGTGCCAGCAGTCCCCACCGGGACAGGGATAATTCACCCCTCCACTTT.

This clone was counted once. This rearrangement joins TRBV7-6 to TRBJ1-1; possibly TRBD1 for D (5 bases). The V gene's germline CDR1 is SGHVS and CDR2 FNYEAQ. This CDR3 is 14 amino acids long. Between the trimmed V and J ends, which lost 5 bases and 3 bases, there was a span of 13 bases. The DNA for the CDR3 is TGTGCCAGCAGCCGTGGGGCCTGGGACACTGAAGCTTTCTTT. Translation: CASSRGAWDTEAFF.

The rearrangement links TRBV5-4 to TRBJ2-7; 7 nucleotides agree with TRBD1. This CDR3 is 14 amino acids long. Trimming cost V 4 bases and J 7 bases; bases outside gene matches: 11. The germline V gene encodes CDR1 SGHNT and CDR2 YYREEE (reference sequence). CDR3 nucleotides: TGTGCCAGCAGCGCCGGGACAGCTTTGGTTGAGCAGTACTTC. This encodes CASSAGTALVEQYF.